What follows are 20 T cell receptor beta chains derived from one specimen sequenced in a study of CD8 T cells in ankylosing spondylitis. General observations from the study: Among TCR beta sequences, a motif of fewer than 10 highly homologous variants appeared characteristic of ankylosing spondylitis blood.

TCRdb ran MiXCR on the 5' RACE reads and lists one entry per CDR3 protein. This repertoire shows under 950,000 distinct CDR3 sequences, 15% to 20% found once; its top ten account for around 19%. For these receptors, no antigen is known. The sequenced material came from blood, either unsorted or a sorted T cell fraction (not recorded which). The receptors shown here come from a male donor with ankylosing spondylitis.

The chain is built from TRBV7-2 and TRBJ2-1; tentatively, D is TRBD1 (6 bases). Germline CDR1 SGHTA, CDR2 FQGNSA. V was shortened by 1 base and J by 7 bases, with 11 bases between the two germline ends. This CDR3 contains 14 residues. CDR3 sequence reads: CASSLVSGANEQFF. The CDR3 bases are TGTGCCAGCAGCTTAGTTTCAGGGGCGAATGAGCAGTTCTTC.

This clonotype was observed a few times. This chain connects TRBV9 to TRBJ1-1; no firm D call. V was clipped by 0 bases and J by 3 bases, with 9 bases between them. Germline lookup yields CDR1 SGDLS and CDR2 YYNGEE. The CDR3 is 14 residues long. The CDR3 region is CASSVGPGYTEAFF. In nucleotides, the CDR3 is TGTGCCAGCAGCGTAGGTCCGGGATACACTGAAGCTTTCTTT.

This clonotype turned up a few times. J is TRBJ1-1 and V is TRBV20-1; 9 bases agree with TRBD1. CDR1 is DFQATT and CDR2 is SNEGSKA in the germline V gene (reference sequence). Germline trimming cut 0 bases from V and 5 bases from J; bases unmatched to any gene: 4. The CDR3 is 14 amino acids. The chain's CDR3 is CSAREQGAQTEAFF. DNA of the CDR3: TGCAGTGCTAGAGAACAGGGGGCACAAACTGAAGCTTTCTTT.

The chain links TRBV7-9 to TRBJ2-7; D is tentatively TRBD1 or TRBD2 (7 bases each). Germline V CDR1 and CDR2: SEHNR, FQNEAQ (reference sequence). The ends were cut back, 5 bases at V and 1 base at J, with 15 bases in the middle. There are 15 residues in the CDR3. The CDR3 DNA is TGTGCCAGCAGCACGACAGGGAGGGGATCCTACGAGCAGTACTTC. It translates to CASSTTGRGSYEQYF.

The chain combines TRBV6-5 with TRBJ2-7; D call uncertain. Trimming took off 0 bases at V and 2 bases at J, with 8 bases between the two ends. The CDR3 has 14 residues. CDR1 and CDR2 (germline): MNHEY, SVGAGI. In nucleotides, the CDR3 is TGTGCCAGCAGTTACTCGAACTCACCCTACGAGCAGTACTTC. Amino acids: CASSYSNSPYEQYF.

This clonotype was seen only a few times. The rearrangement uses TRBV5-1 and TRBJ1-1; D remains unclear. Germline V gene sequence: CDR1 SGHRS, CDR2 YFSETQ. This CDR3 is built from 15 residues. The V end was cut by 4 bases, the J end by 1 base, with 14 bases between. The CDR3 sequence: CASSPSGFTNTEAFF. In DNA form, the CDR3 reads TGCGCCAGCAGCCCCTCGGGATTCACGAACACTGAAGCTTTCTTT.

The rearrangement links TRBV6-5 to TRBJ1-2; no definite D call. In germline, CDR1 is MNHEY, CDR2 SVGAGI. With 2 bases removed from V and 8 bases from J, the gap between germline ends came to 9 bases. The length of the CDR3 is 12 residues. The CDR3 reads CASSYKGGGYTF. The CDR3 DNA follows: TGTGCCAGCAGTTACAAGGGAGGGGGCTACACCTTC.

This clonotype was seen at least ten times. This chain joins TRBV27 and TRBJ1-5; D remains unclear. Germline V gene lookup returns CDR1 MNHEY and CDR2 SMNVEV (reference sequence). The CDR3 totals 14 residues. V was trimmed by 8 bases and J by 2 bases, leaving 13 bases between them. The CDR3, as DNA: TGTGCCAGCCTAGACCCTCGGGGCAATCAGCCCCAGCATTTT. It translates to CASLDPRGNQPQHF.

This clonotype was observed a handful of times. The CDR3 coding sequence is TGTGCCAGCAAGACCGGGGGGACTGAAGAGACCCAGTACTTC. Amino acids: CASKTGGTEETQYF. The chain has TRBV5-5 and TRBJ2-5, with 7 positions matching TRBD2. The V gene end was trimmed by 6 bases and the J gene end by 3 bases; junction bases not matched to a gene: 8. The CDR3 length is 14 residues. Germline values: CDR1 SGHKS, CDR2 YYEKEE (reference sequence).

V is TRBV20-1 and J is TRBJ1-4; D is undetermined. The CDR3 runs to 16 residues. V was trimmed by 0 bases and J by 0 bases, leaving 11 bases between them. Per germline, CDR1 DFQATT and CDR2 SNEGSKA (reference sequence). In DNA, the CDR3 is TGCAGTGCTAGAGATCCCAGGTTTTCAACTAATGAAAAACTGTTTTTT. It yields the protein CSARDPRFSTNEKLFF.

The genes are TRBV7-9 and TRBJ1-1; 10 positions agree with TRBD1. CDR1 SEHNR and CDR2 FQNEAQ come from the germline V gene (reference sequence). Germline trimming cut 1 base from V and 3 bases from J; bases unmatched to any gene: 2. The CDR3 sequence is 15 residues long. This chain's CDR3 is CASSLGDRGHTEAFF. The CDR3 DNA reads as TGTGCCAGCAGCTTAGGGGACAGGGGCCACACTGAAGCTTTCTTT.

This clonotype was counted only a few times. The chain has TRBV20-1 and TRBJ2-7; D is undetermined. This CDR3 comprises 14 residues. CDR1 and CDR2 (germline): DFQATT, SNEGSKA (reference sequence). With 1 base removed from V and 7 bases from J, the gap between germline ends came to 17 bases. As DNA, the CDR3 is TGCAGTGCTAGAGTCAGTCGGACCCTTTTTGAGCAGTACTTC. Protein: CSARVSRTLFEQYF.

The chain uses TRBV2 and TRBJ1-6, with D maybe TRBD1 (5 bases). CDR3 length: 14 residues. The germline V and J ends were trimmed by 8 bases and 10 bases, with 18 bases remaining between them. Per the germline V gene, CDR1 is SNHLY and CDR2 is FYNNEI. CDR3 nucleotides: TGTGCCAGCCTCCTTTCAGGGCCTGGGTCACCCCTCCACTTT. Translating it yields CASLLSGPGSPLHF.

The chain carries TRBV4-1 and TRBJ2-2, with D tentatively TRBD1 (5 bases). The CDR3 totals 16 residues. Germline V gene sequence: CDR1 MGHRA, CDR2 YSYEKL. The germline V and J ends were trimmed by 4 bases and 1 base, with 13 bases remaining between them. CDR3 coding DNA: TGCGCCAGCAGCCCTTCGGACAACCTGAACACCGGGGAGCTGTTTTTT. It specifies CASSPSDNLNTGELFF.

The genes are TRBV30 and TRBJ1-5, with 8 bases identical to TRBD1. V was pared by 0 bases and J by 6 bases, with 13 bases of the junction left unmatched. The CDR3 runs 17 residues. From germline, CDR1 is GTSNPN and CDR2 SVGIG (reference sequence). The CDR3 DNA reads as TGTGCCTGGAGTGTTGAAAATTGGACAGGGAGGGTTCAGCCCCAGCATTTT. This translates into CAWSVENWTGRVQPQHF.

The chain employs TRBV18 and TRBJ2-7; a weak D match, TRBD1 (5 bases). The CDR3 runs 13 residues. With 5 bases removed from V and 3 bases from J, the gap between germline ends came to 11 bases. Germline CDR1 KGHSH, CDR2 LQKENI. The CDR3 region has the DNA TGTGCCAGCTCAGTTAATCAGGGCTACGAGCAGTACTTC. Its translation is CASSVNQGYEQYF.

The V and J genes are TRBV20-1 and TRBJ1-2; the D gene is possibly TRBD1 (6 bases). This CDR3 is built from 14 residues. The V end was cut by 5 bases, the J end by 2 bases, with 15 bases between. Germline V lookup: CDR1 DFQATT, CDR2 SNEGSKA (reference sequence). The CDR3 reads CSAVGTSANYGYTF. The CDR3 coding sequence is TGCAGTGCTGTTGGGACAAGCGCGAACTATGGCTACACCTTC.

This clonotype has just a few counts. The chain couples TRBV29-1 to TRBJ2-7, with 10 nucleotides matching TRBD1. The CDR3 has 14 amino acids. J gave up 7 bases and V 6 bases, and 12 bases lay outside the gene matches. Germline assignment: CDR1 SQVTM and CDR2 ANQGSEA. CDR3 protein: CSVAPGQGRPEQYF. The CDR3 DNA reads TGCAGCGTGGCCCCGGGACAGGGGCGGCCGGAGCAGTACTTC.

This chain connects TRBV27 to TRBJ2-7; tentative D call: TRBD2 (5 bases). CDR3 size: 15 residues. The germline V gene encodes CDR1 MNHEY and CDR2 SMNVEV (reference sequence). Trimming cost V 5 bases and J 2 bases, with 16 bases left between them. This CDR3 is CASSTQQRRAYEQYF. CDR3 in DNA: TGTGCCAGCAGTACCCAACAGCGGCGGGCCTACGAGCAGTACTTC.

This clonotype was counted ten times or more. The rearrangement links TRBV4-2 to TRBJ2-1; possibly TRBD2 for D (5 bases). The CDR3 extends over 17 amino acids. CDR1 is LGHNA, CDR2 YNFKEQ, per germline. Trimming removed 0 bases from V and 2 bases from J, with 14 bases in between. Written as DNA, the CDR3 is TGTGCCAGCAGCCAAGATTATGGTAGCGACCCCTACAATGAGCAGTTCTTC. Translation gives CASSQDYGSDPYNEQFF.